This T cell receptor (beta chain) stems from a study of type 1 regulatory T cells. Study-wide context: T-allo10 is an in vitro-generated, Tr1-enriched CD4 T cell product specific for alloantigen.

Regarding this clonotype: The antigen is not known.

The graft donor-derived T-allo10 cells reportedly recognize host alloantigens, are anergic, and suppress alloantigen-specifically. Germline CDR1 reads SGHRS; CDR2 reads YFSETQ. V was shortened by 4 bases and J by 3 bases, with 14 bases between the two germline ends. The CDR3 has 16 amino acids. Using its own MiXCR run on the reads, TCRdb lists one record per CDR3 protein. The data show some 22,000 distinct CDR3 sequences, with 55% to 75% seen just once and 13% to 15% held by the top ten. The J gene is TRBJ1-6, the V gene TRBV5-1; D perhaps matches TRBD1 (5 bases). The receptor was derived from a human donor in good health. The sample taken for sequencing was cultured T cells, either the whole culture or a sorted T cell fraction (not recorded which). As for subset: Tr1-enriched cell product generated in vitro against host alloantigens. CDR3 in DNA: TGCGCCAGCAGCCTGGAGGGCCAGGGCTATAATTCACCCCTCCACTTT. Encoded protein: CASSLEGQGYNSPLHF.